The clone carrying this TCR beta chain has a handful of counts. Antigen unknown. Other DNA sequences within the sample encode an identical CDR3. TCRB transcripts that were expressed got sequenced, as all of the isolated RNA had been reverse transcribed. Data came from immunoSEQ multiplex PCR; TCRdb stores just in-frame clones and leaves some out. The sample includes hundreds of thousands of clones, over 11% of them seen just once. These data belong to a study of beta chain features in type 1 diabetes. The study, taken as a whole, reports: For Type 1 diabetes patients, all four CD4+ subsets carried TCRB CDR3s that were moderately but significantly shorter.

Germline V gene lookup returns CDR1 SEHNR and CDR2 FQNEAQ (reference sequence). V was shortened by 1 base and J by 0 bases, with 8 bases between the two germline ends. The CDR3 sequence is 15 residues long. This sequence was found in a man younger than 35 with type 1 diabetes. Sample: naive CD4+ T cells from blood. The chain links TRBV7-9 to TRBJ2-3; no firm D call. The DNA for the CDR3 is TGTGCCAGCAGCTTAGGACTTGCTAGCACAGATACGCAGTATTTT. Its translation is CASSLGLASTDTQYF.